The 4 T cell receptor beta chains given below trace back to one sample, sequenced in a study of long-term antiretroviral therapy in people with HIV. With survey level as its setting, the immunoSEQ assay was v3.0. The table came from immunoSEQ multiplex PCR; TCRdb's copy has only in-frame clones and leaves some out. The sample records 20,000 to 25,000 clones, over 75% being singletons. Sequencing was performed on unsorted PBMCs, taken 0.6 years after starting antiretroviral therapy. Source of these receptors: a man aged 55 to 70 with HIV.

The chain links TRBV7-3 to TRBJ2-3, with D tentatively TRBD1 or TRBD2 (5 bases each). Trimming shortened V by 0 bases and J by 2 bases, and 9 bases separated the two germline ends. This CDR3 has 15 amino acids. Germline-derived CDR1 and CDR2 are SGHTA and FQGTGA. CDR3 nucleotide sequence: TGTGCCAGCAGCTTAACCGGGACCGTCACAGATACGCAGTATTTT. Amino acids: CASSLTGTVTDTQYF.

The rearrangement joins TRBV18 to TRBJ2-2; D perhaps matches TRBD1 (5 bases). Trimming left V 2 bases short and J 7 bases short, with 14 bases between. Germline CDR1 KGHSH, CDR2 LQKENI. The CDR3 runs 15 residues. This CDR3 reads CASSPLVQAIGELFF. CDR3 nucleotide sequence: TGTGCCAGCTCACCATTGGTACAGGCAATCGGGGAGCTGTTTTTT.

This clone was seen once. The rearrangement links TRBV28 to TRBJ2-5, with 7 positions matching TRBD1. This CDR3 spans 14 amino acids. V was pared by 5 bases and J by 4 bases, with 7 bases of the junction left unmatched. Germline lookup yields CDR1 MDHEN and CDR2 SYDVKM. The CDR3 spells CASSRQGASETQYF. The CDR3 DNA is TGTGCCAGCAGTCGACAGGGTGCATCAGAGACCCAGTACTTC.

The chain employs TRBV5-5 and TRBJ2-6; D is undetermined. Trimming shortened V by 0 bases and J by 1 base, and 5 bases separated the two germline ends. The CDR3 loop spans 15 amino acids. The germline gives CDR1 SGHKS, CDR2 YYEKEE (reference sequence). CDR3 amino acids: CASSLVGSGANVLTF. The CDR3 region has the DNA TGTGCCAGCAGCTTGGTCGGATCTGGGGCCAACGTCCTGACTTTC.